One sample yielded the 5 T cell receptor beta chains listed below, sequenced in a study of monozygotic twins with inflammatory bowel disease. TCRdb reworked the 5' RACE reads into one entry per CDR3 protein, no DNA. The sample spans under 150,000 distinct CDR3 sequences; the ten largest clones claim roughly 2.5%. The specimen sequenced was blood. The receptor set was obtained from a human donor with ulcerative colitis or Crohn's disease, or a healthy co-twin of an affected twin (not recorded which).

This rearrangement joins TRBV4-1 to TRBJ2-7; no DNA is available, so the TRBD1 call from TCRdb remains unchecked. CDR1 and CDR2 from the germline V gene are MGHRA and YSYEKL. This CDR3 comprises 16 residues. The CDR3 loop reads CASSQRDALDGYEQYF.

The CDR3: CASSFGRAIGDEQYF. V usage is TRBV12-3 or TRBV12-4 and J usage is TRBJ2-7; the TCRdb call, TRBD2, lacks DNA for checking. This CDR3 is built from 15 residues.

CDR3 protein: CASSLALRTPNTEAFF. The V and J genes are TRBV5-1 and TRBJ1-1. CDR1 is SGHRS, CDR2 YFSETQ, per germline. This CDR3 is built from 16 residues.

The chain carries TRBV24-1 and TRBJ2-7; TCRdb's assignment of TRBD1 cannot be checked, as there is no DNA. Germline CDR1 reads KGHDR; CDR2 reads SFDVKD. The CDR3 length is 15 residues. CDR3 sequence reads: CATSEARGQLSEQYF.

This rearrangement joins TRBV10-3 to TRBJ2-3; as DNA is missing, the TRBD1 call by TCRdb cannot be tested. The CDR3 consists of 18 residues. CDR1 and CDR2 (germline): ENHRY, SYGVKD. CDR3: CAISELGGGRSGTDTQYF.